These 23 T cell receptor beta chains were sequenced from one sample in a study of CD8 T cells in Susac syndrome. It was with random hexamers that roughly 0.5 to 1 ug RNA was reverse transcribed. Each CDR3 protein gets one entry after TCRdb re-called the immunoSEQ multiplex PCR reads with MiXCR. The table records over 150,000 distinct CDR3 sequences, about 95% of them present only once. The specimen sequenced was CD4+ T cells from PBMCs. The receptors shown here come from a human donor with multiple sclerosis.

The chain uses TRBV19 and TRBJ1-5, with D unclear. The length of the CDR3 is 13 residues. Germline values: CDR1 LNHDA, CDR2 SQIVND (reference sequence). With 6 bases removed from V and 2 bases from J, the gap between germline ends came to 8 bases. The CDR3 spells CASSGRGNQPQHF. As DNA, the CDR3 is TGTGCCAGTAGCGGGAGGGGCAATCAGCCCCAGCATTTT.

This chain links TRBV29-1 with TRBJ1-5; possibly TRBD1 for D (5 bases). The germline CDR1 and CDR2 sequences are SQVTM and ANQGSEA. V was clipped by 6 bases and J by 5 bases, with 14 bases between them. The length of the CDR3 is 13 residues. The chain's CDR3 is CSVSTGNHQPQHF. CDR3 coding DNA: TGCAGCGTCTCCACAGGCAACCATCAGCCCCAGCATTTT. Combining the CDR3 with reference TRBV29-1 and TRBJ1-5 gives the whole variable domain SAVISQKPSRDICQRGTSLTIQCQVDSQVTMMFWYRQQPGQSLTLIATANQGSEATYESGFVIDKFPISRPNLTFSTLTVSNMSPEDSSIYLCSVSTGNHQPQHFGDGTRLSIL.

This chain uses TRBV7-3 with TRBJ2-1; D call uncertain. V lost 2 bases and J lost 5, with 10 bases in between. CDR3 length equals 14 residues. Germline-derived CDR1 and CDR2 are SGHTA and FQGTGA. The CDR3, as DNA: TGTGCCAGCAGCTTAGGTTACAGTAACAATGAGCAGTTCTTC. As protein: CASSLGYSNNEQFF. Looking up the rest from reference TRBV7-3 and TRBJ2-1 gives the full variable domain: GAGVSQTPSNKVTEKGKYVELRCDPISGHTALYWYRQSLGQGPEFLIYFQGTGAADDSGLPNDRFFAVRPEGSVSTLKIQRTERGDSAVYLCASSLGYSNNEQFFGPGTRLTVL.

J is TRBJ2-7 and V is TRBV15, with 10 bases fitting TRBD2. V trimming: 5 bases; J trimming: 7 bases; junction bases outside the gene matches: 11. Per germline, CDR1 LNHNV and CDR2 YYDKDF (reference sequence). The CDR3 runs to 15 residues. CDR3 sequence (DNA): TGTGCCACCAGCTGGTCTAGCGGGAGATCGGATGAGCAGTACTTC. Its translation is CATSWSSGRSDEQYF.

V is TRBV20-1 and J is TRBJ2-7, with no clear D. Per the germline V gene, CDR1 is DFQATT and CDR2 is SNEGSKA (reference sequence). The CDR3 has 14 residues. Trimming left V 1 base short and J 5 bases short, with 15 bases between. CDR3 residues: CSARAPVGLDEQYF. The DNA for the CDR3 is TGCAGTGCTAGAGCCCCTGTCGGCTTGGACGAGCAGTACTTC.

The gene calls are TRBV24-1 and TRBJ2-3; D possibly corresponds to TRBD2 (6 bases). Trimming left V 3 bases short and J 3 bases short, with 6 bases between. Per germline, CDR1 KGHDR and CDR2 SFDVKD. This CDR3 is 13 amino acids long. The chain's CDR3 is CATSDGGTDTQYF. CDR3 coding DNA: TGTGCCACCAGTGATGGGGGGACAGATACGCAGTATTTT.

The chain has TRBV6-5 and TRBJ1-5; D might be TRBD1 (5 bases). Per germline, CDR1 MNHEY and CDR2 SVGAGI. The CDR3 is 15 amino acids. V was pared by 0 bases and J by 5 bases, with 11 bases between. The CDR3 is CASSYSAGLDQPQHF. In nucleotides, the CDR3 is TGTGCCAGCAGTTACTCAGCAGGGTTGGATCAGCCCCAGCATTTT.

In DNA form, the CDR3 reads TGCAGCGTTGAAGATTGGTGGGTTGGGAGCTCCGCGGAGACCCAGTACTTC. Amino acid sequence: CSVEDWWVGSSAETQYF. The gene calls are TRBV29-1 and TRBJ2-5; weak D call: TRBD2 (5 bases). The CDR3 is made up of 17 amino acids. Germline CDR1 reads SQVTM; CDR2 reads ANQGSEA. Trimming shortened V by 0 bases and J by 5 bases, and 22 bases separated the two germline ends. The full variable domain, its missing parts supplied by reference TRBV29-1 and TRBJ2-5, is SAVISQKPSRDICQRGTSLTIQCQVDSQVTMMFWYRQQPGQSLTLIATANQGSEATYESGFVIDKFPISRPNLTFSTLTVSNMSPEDSSIYLCSVEDWWVGSSAETQYFGPGTRLLVL.

The chain links TRBV20-1 to TRBJ2-7, with TRBD1 matching over 11 bases. Per the germline V gene, CDR1 is DFQATT and CDR2 is SNEGSKA (reference sequence). The CDR3 is made up of 13 amino acids. Losses at the gene ends were 5 bases for V and 8 bases for J; bases not matched to a gene: 8. CDR3: CSAERGQGAQQYF. CDR3 coding DNA: TGCAGTGCTGAACGCGGACAGGGGGCACAGCAGTACTTC.

The chain uses TRBV15 and TRBJ2-2; D is possibly TRBD1 (6 bases). CDR3 size: 16 residues. Germline assignment: CDR1 LNHNV and CDR2 YYDKDF (reference sequence). Trimming took off 3 bases at V and 3 bases at J, with 14 bases between the two ends. The CDR3 nucleotides are TGTGCCACCAGCAGGATACAGGGTATTGACACCGGGGAGCTGTTTTTT. As protein: CATSRIQGIDTGELFF. The full variable domain, completed using reference TRBV15 and TRBJ2-2, is DAMVIQNPRYQVTQFGKPVTLSCSQTLNHNVMYWYQQKSSQAPKLLFHYYDKDFNNEADTPDNFQSRRPNTSFCFLDIRSPGLGDTAMYLCATSRIQGIDTGELFFGEGSRLTVL.

V gene TRBV20-1 combines with J gene TRBJ2-7; 9 nucleotides match TRBD1. CDR3 length: 14 residues. V trimming: 5 bases; J trimming: 7 bases; junction bases outside the gene matches: 12. CDR1 is DFQATT, CDR2 SNEGSKA, per germline (reference sequence). The CDR3 loop is CSAPPGQGHREQYF. Written as DNA, the CDR3 is TGCAGTGCTCCCCCGGGACAGGGCCACAGGGAGCAGTACTTC.

The chain recombines TRBV20-1 with TRBJ2-7; TRBD1 might be the D (6 bases). The CDR3 totals 12 residues. V dropped 3 bases and J dropped 0 bases, with 6 bases sitting between them. Germline CDR1 is DFQATT and CDR2 is SNEGSKA (reference sequence). The CDR3 here is CSARGASYEQYF. CDR3 coding DNA: TGCAGTGCTAGGGGGGCCTCCTACGAGCAGTACTTC.

The chain joins TRBV20-1 to TRBJ1-2; no firm D call. The CDR3 contains 12 residues. Trimming pared 3 bases from V and 7 bases from J, leaving 12 bases between. Germline CDR1 reads DFQATT; CDR2 reads SNEGSKA (reference sequence). The CDR3 DNA is TGCAGTGCTAGGGGCGCGGGATTTGGCTACACCTTC. The encoded protein is CSARGAGFGYTF.

This clonotype is a singleton in its sample. The V gene is TRBV20-1, the J gene TRBJ1-2, with D maybe TRBD1 (6 bases). V was trimmed by 3 bases and J by 4 bases, leaving 15 bases between them. There are 14 residues in the CDR3. Germline V lookup: CDR1 DFQATT, CDR2 SNEGSKA (reference sequence). This CDR3 reads CSARGGGQFYGYTF. The CDR3 DNA is TGCAGTGCTAGGGGGGGCGGACAGTTCTATGGCTACACCTTC.

The chain is built from TRBV4-1 and TRBJ2-1; D is perhaps TRBD2 (5 bases). The CDR3 covers 14 residues. Germline assignment: CDR1 MGHRA and CDR2 YSYEKL. V lost 0 bases and J 8 bases, leaving 11 bases between the germline ends. The CDR3 DNA is TGCGCCAGCAGCCAAGACTGGAGGTCCGATGAGCAGTTCTTC. This translates into CASSQDWRSDEQFF.

The rearrangement links TRBV29-1 to TRBJ2-7; 7 bases align to TRBD1. Looked up from germline, CDR1 is SQVTM and CDR2 is ANQGSEA. V lost 6 bases to trimming and J lost 6 bases; unmatched junction nucleotides: 8. CDR3 size: 12 residues. The CDR3 DNA follows: TGCAGCGTCGACCAGACAGGGAGCGAGCAGTACTTC. Amino acid sequence: CSVDQTGSEQYF.

The chain combines TRBV20-1 with TRBJ2-7, with 9 positions matching TRBD1. After removal of 6 bases from V and 4 bases from J, the junction contained 10 bases not matched to a gene. The CDR3 runs 14 residues. The germline gives CDR1 DFQATT, CDR2 SNEGSKA (reference sequence). CDR3 sequence (DNA): TGCAGTGCGACCCGGGACAGGGAGGAATACGAGCAGTACTTC. It encodes CSATRDREEYEQYF.

The J gene is TRBJ2-5, the V gene TRBV29-1, with TRBD2 identical over 9 bases. CDR3 length: 12 residues. CDR1 and CDR2 (germline): SQVTM, ANQGSEA. V gave up 7 bases and J gave up 4 bases; unmatched junction bases: 4. The CDR3 DNA reads TGCAGCGGCGGGAGGGCAGGAGAGACCCAGTACTTC. Protein sequence: CSGGRAGETQYF.

This rearrangement joins TRBV30 to TRBJ1-2, with 10 bases that match TRBD1. V gave up 4 bases and J gave up 2 bases; unmatched junction bases: 7. This CDR3 region has 15 residues. Germline V gene data show CDR1 as GTSNPN and CDR2 as SVGIG (reference sequence). The CDR3 DNA reads TGTGCCTGGAACTCACCGGGACAGGGGAACTATGGCTACACCTTC. This translates into CAWNSPGQGNYGYTF.

The chain has TRBV20-1 and TRBJ2-7, with TRBD2 identical over 11 bases. This CDR3 region has 14 residues. CDR1 DFQATT and CDR2 SNEGSKA come from the germline V gene (reference sequence). The junction had 7 bases not matched to a gene; V was cut back by 6 bases and J by 3 bases. This CDR3 reads CSAAGTSGIYEQYF. In DNA, the CDR3 is TGCAGTGCGGCCGGGACTAGCGGAATCTACGAGCAGTACTTC.

The chain employs TRBV30 and TRBJ2-2; D call uncertain. The germline CDR1 and CDR2 sequences are GTSNPN and SVGIG (reference sequence). The CDR3 has 12 amino acids. V was shortened by 2 bases and J by 6 bases, with 7 bases between the two germline ends. For the CDR3, the DNA is TGTGCCTGGAGTCCACGTCCCGGGGAGCTGTTTTTT. Translated, it gives CAWSPRPGELFF.

V is TRBV7-2 and J is TRBJ1-2; the D is unclear. Trimming stripped 5 bases from V and 7 bases from J, with 14 bases between. The CDR3 runs 13 residues. Germline V CDR1 and CDR2: SGHTA, FQGNSA. The CDR3 coding sequence is TGTGCCAGCAGCCCCCGACTGTATGGTGGCTACACCTTC. Translating gives CASSPRLYGGYTF.

The chain carries TRBV27 and TRBJ2-3; TRBD2 matches at 7 bases. The CDR3 is 14 residues long. In germline, CDR1 is MNHEY, CDR2 SMNVEV (reference sequence). V shed 10 bases, J shed 2 bases, and the junction held 9 bases outside the gene matches. The CDR3 coding sequence is TGTGCCACCGGGGAGCGGGGAACCACAGATACGCAGTATTTT. This sequence encodes CATGERGTTDTQYF.